The 31 T cell receptor beta chains below were found in one sample sequenced in a study of metastatic and nonmetastatic thyroid tumors. Until they underwent thyroid surgery, no patient had received any treatment. TCRdb re-clonotyped the PCR reads via MiXCR. The sample shows around 27,000 clones, about 15% of them seen only once. Sequenced: blood. Receptors were obtained from a female donor with papillary thyroid cancer or a benign thyroid nodule (not recorded which). Some clones in this sample may be carry-over from other donors' samples.

This clone was seen at least ten times. CDR3 nucleotides: TGTGCCAGCAGTTTATCCCGAACAGGCGGCAATCAGCCCCAGCATTTT. Translation gives CASSLSRTGGNQPQHF. V and J are TRBV28 and TRBJ1-5; maybe TRBD1 (5 bases). The ends were cut back, 1 base at V and 2 bases at J, with 12 bases in the middle. The CDR3 length is 16 residues. CDR1 is MDHEN and CDR2 is SYDVKM in the germline V gene.

In its sample, this clone was seen many times. The chain couples TRBV10-3 to TRBJ1-2; 9 bases are shared with TRBD1. Looked up from germline, CDR1 is ENHRY and CDR2 is SYGVKD. The V and J ends lost 4 bases and 6 bases, in that order; junction bases with no gene match: 12. The CDR3 is 16 amino acids. DNA for the CDR3: TGTGCCATCAGTGCCTCGACACAGGGGGCGCAGAATGGCTACACCTTC. This gives the protein CAISASTQGAQNGYTF.

This clone has ten or more counts. Other DNA variants within this sample encode the same CDR3. V usage is TRBV19 and J usage is TRBJ2-1; 9 positions agree with TRBD2. This CDR3 is built from 14 residues. Germline CDR1 reads LNHDA; CDR2 reads SQIVND (reference sequence). After removal of 3 bases from V and 7 bases from J, the junction contained 4 bases not matched to a gene. In DNA form, the CDR3 reads TGTGCCAGTAGTATCGCGGGAGGGCCTAATGAGCAGTTCTTC. Translated, it gives CASSIAGGPNEQFF.

The rearrangement links TRBV19 to TRBJ1-1; D is unclear. Trimming left V 3 bases short and J 2 bases short, with 10 bases between. CDR1 is LNHDA and CDR2 is SQIVND in the germline V gene (reference sequence). This CDR3 spans 14 amino acids. The CDR3 loop is CASSMEDGNTEAFF. In DNA form, the CDR3 reads TGTGCCAGTAGTATGGAGGACGGTAACACTGAAGCTTTCTTT. The variable domain in full, with the rest retrieved from reference TRBV19 and TRBJ1-1, is DGGITQSPKYLFRKEGQNVTLSCEQNLNHDAMYWYRQDPGQGLRLIYYSQIVNDFQKGDIAEGYSVSREKKESFPLTVTSAQKNPTAFYLCASSMEDGNTEAFFGQGTRLTVV.

This clone was seen at least ten times. The gene calls are TRBV7-9 and TRBJ1-2; D is perhaps TRBD1 (5 bases). The ends were cut back, 1 base at V and 6 bases at J, with 9 bases in the middle. The CDR3 sequence is 13 residues long. Germline loops: CDR1 SEHNR, CDR2 FQNEAQ (reference sequence). The CDR3 here is CASSLVSGDGYTF. The CDR3 DNA reads TGTGCCAGCAGCTTAGTTTCGGGGGATGGCTACACCTTC.

This clone appeared many times. CDR3 DNA: TGTGCCAGCAGCTTAGCGGGCATTGAGCAGTTCTTC. Translated: CASSLAGIEQFF. The J gene is TRBJ2-1, the V gene TRBV7-8; no reliable D call. Trimming stripped 0 bases from V and 9 bases from J, with 6 bases between. Germline lookup yields CDR1 SGHVS and CDR2 FQNEAQ. The CDR3 has 12 amino acids.

This clone was detected once. The CDR3 DNA follows: TGTGCCAGCTCACCCGCGGGACAGGGAGGTGAAAAACTGTTTTTT. As protein: CASSPAGQGGEKLFF. The chain couples TRBV18 to TRBJ1-4; 9 bases line up with TRBD1. The germline gives CDR1 KGHSH, CDR2 LQKENI. CDR3 size: 15 residues. Trimming at V came to 3 bases and at J to 7 bases, leaving 6 bases not matched to a gene.

The count of this clone is one. The chain recombines TRBV20-1 with TRBJ2-7; possible D gene TRBD1, 6 bases. The germline CDR1 and CDR2 sequences are DFQATT and SNEGSKA (reference sequence). The CDR3 runs 16 residues. Deletions cut 4 bases from V and 2 bases from J, with 21 bases between. CDR3 loop: CSAMGTRTDHTYEQYF. CDR3 nucleotide sequence: TGCAGTGCTATGGGGACAAGAACCGACCATACCTACGAGCAGTACTTC.

This clone was seen repeatedly, ten times or more. The chain is built from TRBV30 and TRBJ2-5; tentatively, D is TRBD2 (5 bases). The V end was cut by 6 bases, the J end by 5 bases, with 13 bases between. The germline gives CDR1 GTSNPN, CDR2 SVGIG (reference sequence). This CDR3 has 12 amino acids. The CDR3: CACRKGGETQYF. Written as DNA, the CDR3 is TGTGCCTGTCGGAAAGGCGGGGAGACCCAGTACTTC.

This clone was seen ten or more times. The junction and the germline gene differ at one end; a read error may be behind it. Other nucleotide sequences from this sample produce the same CDR3. The genes are TRBV28 and TRBJ2-7; the match to TRBD2 covers 14 bases. Germline V lookup: CDR1 MDHEN, CDR2 SYDVKM. This CDR3 has 15 residues. CDR3 amino acids: CASRGLAGELNEQYF. The CDR3 nucleotides read TGCGCCAGCAGGGGACTAGCGGGAGAATTGAACGAGCAGTACTTC.

This clone was picked up many times. CDR3: CASSSLTEPSYNEQFF. CDR3 nucleotide sequence: TGTGCCAGCAGTTCCTTAACGGAGCCCTCTTACAATGAGCAGTTCTTC. The chain couples TRBV27 to TRBJ2-1; D is uncertain. V was trimmed by 4 bases and J by 4 bases, leaving 17 bases between them. This CDR3 spans 16 amino acids. CDR1 is MNHEY, CDR2 SMNVEV, per germline (reference sequence).

This clone was recorded many times. Other DNA sequences in the sample encode the same CDR3. This rearrangement joins TRBV27 to TRBJ1-2; D is possibly TRBD1 (5 bases). The CDR3 has 13 residues. Germline V gives CDR1 MNHEY, CDR2 SMNVEV (reference sequence). The germline V and J ends were trimmed by 8 bases and 3 bases, with 13 bases remaining between them. The CDR3 region has the DNA TGTGCCAGCGGGGGGGGGAGCGACTATGGCTACACCTTC. It encodes CASGGGSDYGYTF.

This clone ranks as medium-sized. The V and J genes are TRBV6-1 and TRBJ2-1; weak D call: TRBD2 (6 bases). Germline V gene data show CDR1 as MNHNS and CDR2 as SASEGT. Trimming cost V 8 bases and J 7 bases, with 15 bases left between them. CDR3 length: 13 residues. CDR3 DNA: TGTGCCAGCGGGGTCTCACGGGAGAATGAGCAGTTCTTC. It specifies CASGVSRENEQFF.

The table lists this clone with many counts. The chain has TRBV2 and TRBJ2-1; D gene unclear. The CDR3 runs 15 residues. Germline V gene sequence: CDR1 SNHLY, CDR2 FYNNEI. Trimming shortened V by 4 bases and J by 8 bases, and 18 bases separated the two germline ends. The CDR3 DNA reads as TGTGCCAGCAGTGCCTGGACGAAAGCTGTCGATGAGCAGTTCTTC. It yields the protein CASSAWTKAVDEQFF.

For this clone: One end of the junction fails to match germline, which may point to a read error. This same CDR3 is encoded by further DNA sequences in the sample. This rearrangement joins TRBV24-1 to TRBJ2-2, with D possibly matching TRBD2 (5 bases). The CDR3 is 16 residues long. Germline assignment: CDR1 KGHDR and CDR2 SFDVKD. CDR3 DNA sequence: TGTGCCACCAGCGTGGCGGCAGACGAGAACACCGGGGAGCTTTTTTTT. Amino acids: CATSVAADENTGELFF.

This clone came up many times. This chain links TRBV2 with TRBJ2-3; D uncertain. This CDR3 comprises 14 residues. Trimming took 3 bases from V and 6 from J, leaving 13 bases between them. Germline V gives CDR1 SNHLY, CDR2 FYNNEI. CDR3 amino acids: CASSEGIAVDTQYF. CDR3 sequence (DNA): TGTGCCAGCAGTGAGGGAATAGCCGTGGATACGCAGTATTTT. Based on the CDR3 plus reference TRBV2 and TRBJ2-3, the full variable domain is EPEVTQTPSHQVTQMGQEVILRCVPISNHLYFYWYRQILGQKVEFLVSFYNNEISEKSEIFDDQFSVERPDGSNFTLKIRSTKLEDSAMYFCASSEGIAVDTQYFGPGTRLTVL.

This clone was counted at least ten times. This chain joins TRBV5-5 and TRBJ1-3; D gene uncertain. The CDR3 spans 15 residues. The germline V gene encodes CDR1 SGHKS and CDR2 YYEKEE (reference sequence). The V and J ends lost 4 bases and 2 bases respectively, with 13 bases between them. The CDR3 DNA follows: TGTGCCAGCAGCCCCACTTGGACGACTGGAAACACCATATATTTT. Translating gives CASSPTWTTGNTIYF.

The J gene is TRBJ2-7, the V gene TRBV6-1; 10 bases fit TRBD1. The ends lost 9 bases at V and 5 bases at J; junction bases unmatched: 13. The CDR3 runs 15 residues. Germline V gene data show CDR1 as MNHNS and CDR2 as SASEGT. The CDR3 bases are TGTGCCAGAACACCTAGACAGGGGGCTCGGGACGAGCAGTACTTC. Protein product: CARTPRQGARDEQYF.

Turning to this clone: At one end, the junction sequence differs from germline, possibly due to a read error. The chain employs TRBV30 and TRBJ1-2, with D uncertain. The CDR3 has 15 residues. In germline, CDR1 is GTSNPN, CDR2 SVGIG (reference sequence). CDR3 residues: CAWSAAQYFKSGSTF. The CDR3, as DNA: TGTGCCTGGAGTGCCGCACAGTATTTTAAATCTGGCTCCACCTTC.

On this clone itself: Other DNA sequences in the same sample also yield this CDR3. The V gene is TRBV11-2, the J gene TRBJ2-2; TRBD1 aligns across 8 bases. Per the germline V gene, CDR1 is SGHAT and CDR2 is FQNNGV. V gave up 4 bases and J gave up 7 bases; unmatched junction bases: 11. The CDR3 runs to 16 residues. CDR3 protein: CASSWSSGGGGGELFF. DNA for the CDR3: TGTGCCAGCAGCTGGAGTTCAGGGGGCGGTGGCGGGGAGCTGTTTTTT.

This clone is categorized as medium-sized. The rearrangement joins TRBV20-1 to TRBJ2-7; the D gene is possibly TRBD1 (6 bases). The V gene's germline CDR1 is DFQATT and CDR2 SNEGSKA (reference sequence). The CDR3 has 13 amino acids. Trimming took off 5 bases at V and 3 bases at J, with 14 bases between the two ends. The CDR3 spells CSAYGTQDYEQYF. The CDR3 nucleotides are TGCAGTGCTTACGGGACACAAGACTACGAGCAGTACTTC.

There are many counts of this clone. This chain links TRBV5-6 with TRBJ1-1; perhaps TRBD1 as D (5 bases). The germline CDR1 and CDR2 sequences are SGHDT and YYEEEE. The CDR3 length is 14 residues. Trimming removed 4 bases at V and 5 bases at J, with 15 bases between. The CDR3 bases are TGTGCCAGCAGCACGAACCTCGGGGGGACTGAAGCTTTCTTT. Amino acids: CASSTNLGGTEAFF.

This clone was recorded at least ten times. The V and J genes are TRBV28 and TRBJ2-5; tentatively, D is TRBD1 (6 bases). The CDR3 covers 17 residues. CDR1 is MDHEN, CDR2 SYDVKM, per germline. V dropped 5 bases and J dropped 4 bases, with 23 bases sitting between them. In nucleotides, the CDR3 is TGTGCCAGCAGTCCCCGGATCCTACAGGGAAAGGTAGAGACCCAGTACTTC. Amino acids: CASSPRILQGKVETQYF.

The table lists this clone with many counts. Within the sample, other DNA sequences also encode this same CDR3. The rearrangement uses TRBV10-2 and TRBJ2-3, with TRBD2 matching over 12 bases. Germline V lookup: CDR1 WSHSY, CDR2 SAAADI. The CDR3 has 19 residues. V gave up 5 bases and J gave up 0 bases; unmatched junction bases: 12. CDR3 region: CASSPSLAGGPYSTDTQYF. In nucleotides, the CDR3 is TGCGCCAGCAGTCCATCACTAGCGGGAGGACCGTACAGCACAGATACGCAGTATTTT.

Comment on this clone: One junction end does not reproduce the germline sequence, and a read error may be involved. The chain couples TRBV12-3 or TRBV12-4 to TRBJ2-7; D perhaps matches TRBD1 (5 bases). CDR3 length equals 15 residues. Here the CDR3 DNA reads TGTGCCAGCATTTTAGCTGGGGCGGTAGCCGGCGAGCAGTACTTC. Translated: CASILAGAVAGEQYF.

The V and J genes are TRBV5-1 and TRBJ2-7, with 11 bases lining up with TRBD2. Looked up from germline, CDR1 is SGHRS and CDR2 is YFSETQ. With V trimmed by 0 bases and J by 6 bases, 11 bases remained unmatched. The CDR3 is 17 amino acids. The chain's CDR3 is CASSLGTLAGAEGEQYF. CDR3 nucleotides: TGCGCCAGCAGCTTGGGAACACTAGCGGGAGCAGAGGGCGAGCAGTACTTC.

This clone was counted many times. The chain combines TRBV24-1 with TRBJ2-2; 11 bases line up with TRBD1. Germline trimming cut 3 bases from V and 3 bases from J; bases unmatched to any gene: 2. The CDR3 consists of 16 residues. The germline CDR1 and CDR2 sequences are KGHDR and SFDVKD. In nucleotides, the CDR3 is TGTGCCACCAGTGATCGGACAGGGGGCGACACCGGGGAGCTGTTTTTT. Protein product: CATSDRTGGDTGELFF.

This clone occurred many times. The chain uses TRBV19 and TRBJ1-5; D possibly corresponds to TRBD1 (6 bases). This CDR3 has 15 residues. Deletions cut 7 bases from V and 0 bases from J, with 13 bases between. Germline CDR1 LNHDA, CDR2 SQIVND (reference sequence). CDR3 residues: CASNDRRYSNQPQHF. DNA of the CDR3: TGTGCCAGTAATGACAGGAGATATAGCAATCAGCCCCAGCATTTT.

Notes on this clone: Compared with germline, one end of the junction differs, possibly owing to a read error. Other DNA sequences in this sample translate to the same CDR3. The chain recombines TRBV10-3 with TRBJ2-2, with 7 bases fitting TRBD2. The germline V gene encodes CDR1 ENHRY and CDR2 SYGVKD. The CDR3 loop spans 16 amino acids. The CDR3 sequence is CAISEPLGEGSGELFF. The CDR3 DNA is TGTGCCATTAGTGAGCCCTTGGGGGAGGGCTCCGGGGAGCTGTTCTTT.

This clone was seen at least ten times. The CDR3 DNA reads as TGTGCCAGCGGGGGAGTAGTGAACACTGAAGCTTTCTTT. Protein product: CASGGVVNTEAFF. This chain uses TRBV2 with TRBJ1-1, with D perhaps matching TRBD1 (5 bases). The V end lost 8 bases, the J end lost 0 bases, and 10 bases lay between the germline ends. In germline, CDR1 is SNHLY, CDR2 FYNNEI. The CDR3 totals 13 residues. Full variable domain (rest looked up from reference TRBV2 and TRBJ1-1): EPEVTQTPSHQVTQMGQEVILRCVPISNHLYFYWYRQILGQKVEFLVSFYNNEISEKSEIFDDQFSVERPDGSNFTLKIRSTKLEDSAMYFCASGGVVNTEAFFGQGTRLTVV.

There are many counts of this clone. The V gene is TRBV14, the J gene TRBJ2-1; no firm D call. The V gene lost 4 bases and the J gene lost 5 bases, with 9 bases spanning the gap. Germline V CDR1 and CDR2: SGHDN, FVKESK. The CDR3 sequence is 13 residues long. The CDR3 nucleotides are TGTGCCAGCAGCCCTTTACGGGACAATGAGCAGTTCTTC. Protein product: CASSPLRDNEQFF.